The sequence of this TCR beta chain was determined in a study of blood T cell repertoires in COVID-19. Overall study: From the United States, Italy and Spain came samples of acute and convalescent COVID-19. Sample material is recorded as cDNA or gDNA derived from T cells, B-cell-depleted T cells, or PBMCs.

Repertoires were generated with immunoSEQ multiplex PCR, while TCRdb's copy carries only in-frame clones and drops some. Among 85,000 to 110,000 clones listed, about 87% were seen once. The receptor was isolated from a human donor in a cohort sampled during active or convalescent COVID-19. The sequenced material came from peripheral blood.

The CDR3 nucleotides read TGCGCCAGCAGCTTGGCTCGCCACCGGGCCCAGGGATCCTACAATGAGCAGTTCTTC. It codes for CASSLARHRAQGSYNEQFF. This chain joins TRBV5-1 and TRBJ2-1; maybe TRBD1 (5 bases). Trimming shortened V by 0 bases and J by 1 base, and 20 bases separated the two germline ends. Germline CDR1 reads SGHRS; CDR2 reads YFSETQ. This CDR3 is 19 amino acids long.